This is a list of T cell receptor beta chains from one sample in a study of blood T cell repertoires in COVID-19. Using immunoSEQ multiplex PCR, the repertoire was profiled, and TCRdb retains in-frame clones only, with some absent. The table includes about 32,000 clones, 80% to 90% detected once. Input material: peripheral blood. These receptors were taken from a man aged 55 to 70 with active COVID-19. CDR3s include the opening cysteine and the closing phenylalanine or tryptophan. Each record gives: V gene, J gene, D gene, clone size, CDR3 DNA, CDR3 protein. A D gene is named only where the DNA matches it firmly. Clone size, where shown, is once, few, many, or a class for clones that have expanded.

v_call: TRBV10-3; j_call: TRBJ2-3; d_call: .; clone_size: .; cdr3_nt: TGTGCCATCAGTGACGGGGGCACAGATACGCAGTATTTT; cdr3_aa: CAISDGGTDTQYF
v_call: TRBV9; j_call: TRBJ2-1; d_call: TRBD2; clone_size: .; cdr3_nt: TGTGCCAGCAGCAATAGCGGGGGGCTGGGCAATGAGCAGTTCTTC; cdr3_aa: CASSNSGGLGNEQFF
v_call: TRBV9; j_call: TRBJ2-2; d_call: .; clone_size: few; cdr3_nt: TGTGCCAGCAGCATCCGACAAACCGGGGAGCTGTTTTTT; cdr3_aa: CASSIRQTGELFF
v_call: TRBV6-4; j_call: TRBJ1-1; d_call: .; clone_size: .; cdr3_nt: TGTGCCAGCGTGGGCCCTGGGACAAGGGAAATACGGGACACTGAAGCTTTCTTT; cdr3_aa: CASVGPGTREIRDTEAFF
v_call: TRBV7-3; j_call: TRBJ2-1; d_call: TRBD1; clone_size: .; cdr3_nt: TGTGCCAGCAGCTGGGGACAGGGGACAGACAATGAGCAGTTCTTC; cdr3_aa: CASSWGQGTDNEQFF
v_call: TRBV11-2; j_call: TRBJ2-3; d_call: TRBD2; clone_size: .; cdr3_nt: TGTGCCAGCAGCTTAGTCCGGGCTAGCGGGAGGTCAGATACGCAGTATTTT; cdr3_aa: CASSLVRASGRSDTQYF
v_call: TRBV10-3; j_call: TRBJ1-2; d_call: .; clone_size: .; cdr3_nt: TGTGCCATCAGTGAACCCGGGAGTGGCTACACCTTC; cdr3_aa: CAISEPGSGYTF
v_call: TRBV24-1; j_call: TRBJ2-3; d_call: .; clone_size: .; cdr3_nt: TGTGCCACCAGTGTCCGACCTCTACCGCAGGGGAGTTGCCACACAGATACGCAGTATTTT; cdr3_aa: CATSVRPLPQGSCHTDTQYF
v_call: TRBV6-2/TRBV6-3; j_call: TRBJ2-1; d_call: TRBD2; clone_size: .; cdr3_nt: TGTGCCAGCAGTGATCCCGCGGGAGTACGGGACAATGAGCAGTTCTTC; cdr3_aa: CASSDPAGVRDNEQFF
v_call: TRBV4-2; j_call: TRBJ2-5; d_call: .; clone_size: .; cdr3_nt: TGTGCCAGCAGCCAATCCACTGGGGCGAAGACCCAGTACTTC; cdr3_aa: CASSQSTGAKTQYF
v_call: TRBV5-4; j_call: TRBJ2-1; d_call: TRBD2; clone_size: .; cdr3_nt: TGTGCCAGCAGCGTGGGAGGACTAGCGGCCTCCAATGAGCAGTTCTTC; cdr3_aa: CASSVGGLAASNEQFF
v_call: TRBV7-2; j_call: TRBJ2-5; d_call: TRBD1; clone_size: .; cdr3_nt: TGTGCCAGCACCGTAGAGACAGGGCCCCAAGAGACCCAGTACTTC; cdr3_aa: CASTVETGPQETQYF
v_call: TRBV6-5; j_call: TRBJ1-4; d_call: .; clone_size: .; cdr3_nt: TGTGCCAGCAGTCGGACAGCCACTAATGAAAAACTGTTTTTT; cdr3_aa: CASSRTATNEKLFF
v_call: TRBV6-2/TRBV6-3; j_call: TRBJ2-1; d_call: .; clone_size: .; cdr3_nt: TGTGCCAGCAGTTACTCCAGGGGTTACAATGAGCAGTTCTTC; cdr3_aa: CASSYSRGYNEQFF
v_call: TRBV7-9; j_call: TRBJ2-1; d_call: TRBD1; clone_size: .; cdr3_nt: TGTGCCAGCAGCTTAGATTCCAACAGGGGCTGGAATGAGCAGTTCTTC; cdr3_aa: CASSLDSNRGWNEQFF
v_call: TRBV12-3/TRBV12-4; j_call: TRBJ1-3; d_call: .; clone_size: .; cdr3_nt: TGTGCCAGCAGTTTTTCCGGGGGAAACACCATATATTTT; cdr3_aa: CASSFSGGNTIYF
v_call: TRBV19; j_call: TRBJ2-7; d_call: TRBD1; clone_size: .; cdr3_nt: TGTGCCAGTACCCGAGACAGGGGTTCCGAGCAGTACTTC; cdr3_aa: CASTRDRGSEQYF
v_call: TRBV4-3; j_call: TRBJ1-6; d_call: .; clone_size: .; cdr3_nt: TGCGCCAGCAGCCAAGACGGGGAGGGGATCCCCTATAATTCACCCCTCCACTTT; cdr3_aa: CASSQDGEGIPYNSPLHF
v_call: TRBV6-6; j_call: TRBJ1-6; d_call: TRBD1; clone_size: few; cdr3_nt: TGTGCCAGCCACCGGGACAGGGGTAGTAATTCACCCCTCCACTTT; cdr3_aa: CASHRDRGSNSPLHF
v_call: TRBV7-2; j_call: TRBJ2-3; d_call: .; clone_size: .; cdr3_nt: TGTGCCAGCAGTCAAACAGATACGCAGTATTTT; cdr3_aa: CASSQTDTQYF
v_call: TRBV7-3; j_call: TRBJ2-1; d_call: .; clone_size: .; cdr3_nt: TGTGCCAGCAGCTTACTTCACCTTTACTTCCGACAGGGAGGCGACAATGAGCAGTTCTTC; cdr3_aa: CASSLLHLYFRQGGDNEQFF
v_call: TRBV4-1; j_call: TRBJ1-2; d_call: TRBD1; clone_size: few; cdr3_nt: TGCGCCAGCAGCCGCCGCGACAGGGGAGGCTATGGCTACACCTTC; cdr3_aa: CASSRRDRGGYGYTF
v_call: TRBV11-2; j_call: TRBJ2-3; d_call: TRBD2; clone_size: .; cdr3_nt: TGTGCCAGCAGCTTAGTAGCGGGGTTCACAGATACGCAGTATTTT; cdr3_aa: CASSLVAGFTDTQYF
v_call: TRBV6-5; j_call: TRBJ1-3; d_call: .; clone_size: .; cdr3_nt: TGTGCCAGCAGTTACTCAAGGAGAATCTCTGGAAACACCATATATTTT; cdr3_aa: CASSYSRRISGNTIYF
v_call: TRBV6-2/TRBV6-3; j_call: TRBJ1-2; d_call: TRBD1; clone_size: once; cdr3_nt: TGTGCCAGCAGTGCGGAGACAGGGGTCTATGGCTACACCTTC; cdr3_aa: CASSAETGVYGYTF
v_call: TRBV4-3; j_call: TRBJ1-3; d_call: .; clone_size: .; cdr3_nt: TGCGCAAGCTGCCAGCGATGGGGGGGGCGACCTGGAAACACCATATATTTT; cdr3_aa: CASCQRWGGRPGNTIYF
v_call: TRBV3-1/TRBV3-2; j_call: TRBJ2-5; d_call: TRBD1; clone_size: .; cdr3_nt: TGTGCCAGCAGCCAAGTAGGGGGCCCAGAGACCCAGTACTTC; cdr3_aa: CASSQVGGPETQYF
v_call: TRBV7-9; j_call: TRBJ2-3; d_call: TRBD2; clone_size: .; cdr3_nt: TGTGCCAGCACCCCTCCCGTCCTAGCGGGGGTTGATACGCAGTATTTT; cdr3_aa: CASTPPVLAGVDTQYF
v_call: TRBV5-6; j_call: TRBJ2-5; d_call: TRBD1; clone_size: .; cdr3_nt: TGTGCCAGCAGCCCAGGACAGGGGGCCGGGGAGACCCAGTACTTC; cdr3_aa: CASSPGQGAGETQYF
v_call: TRBV4-3; j_call: TRBJ1-6; d_call: .; clone_size: .; cdr3_nt: TGCGCCAGCAGCCAAGTCGGTATTGTCAATTCACCCCTCCACTTT; cdr3_aa: CASSQVGIVNSPLHF
v_call: TRBV7-9; j_call: TRBJ1-1; d_call: TRBD1; clone_size: few; cdr3_nt: TGTGCCAGCAGCTCGACAGGGGGCAAGGCTGAAGCTTTCTTT; cdr3_aa: CASSSTGGKAEAFF
v_call: TRBV4-1; j_call: TRBJ2-7; d_call: .; clone_size: .; cdr3_nt: TGCGCCAGCAGCCACCAGACTTTATCTTCCTACGAGCAGTACTTC; cdr3_aa: CASSHQTLSSYEQYF
v_call: TRBV19; j_call: TRBJ1-1; d_call: TRBD1; clone_size: .; cdr3_nt: TGTGCCAGTAGTATGACTCCGACAGGGTCAGCTTTCTTT; cdr3_aa: CASSMTPTGSAFF
v_call: TRBV5-1; j_call: TRBJ1-2; d_call: TRBD1; clone_size: .; cdr3_nt: TGCGCCAGCAGCTTGGGGAACAGGGGCGAGGGCTACACCTTC; cdr3_aa: CASSLGNRGEGYTF
v_call: TRBV11-2; j_call: TRBJ2-7; d_call: .; clone_size: .; cdr3_nt: TGTGCCAGCAGCTTCGACACCTCTAGCTTTGAGCAGTACTTC; cdr3_aa: CASSFDTSSFEQYF
v_call: TRBV7-9; j_call: TRBJ1-5; d_call: TRBD1; clone_size: .; cdr3_nt: TGTGCCAGCAGCTGGGACAGGGAGAATCAGCCCCAGCATTTT; cdr3_aa: CASSWDRENQPQHF
v_call: TRBV4-3; j_call: TRBJ2-3; d_call: .; clone_size: .; cdr3_nt: TGCGCCAGCAGCCAAGACTGGGGCGTGCAGGGTGCAGATACGCAGTATTTT; cdr3_aa: CASSQDWGVQGADTQYF
v_call: TRBV7-9; j_call: TRBJ2-1; d_call: TRBD2; clone_size: .; cdr3_nt: TGTGCCAGCAGCTTCGGGGGGTACAATGAGCAGTTCTTC; cdr3_aa: CASSFGGYNEQFF
v_call: TRBV7-9; j_call: TRBJ2-7; d_call: TRBD1; clone_size: .; cdr3_nt: TGTGCCAGCAGCAACATGGACAGGGGGCTCTACGAGCAGTACTTC; cdr3_aa: CASSNMDRGLYEQYF
v_call: TRBV12-3/TRBV12-4; j_call: TRBJ2-7; d_call: .; clone_size: .; cdr3_nt: TGTGCCAGCAGCCGCCGCGTGGTCGAGCAGTACTTC; cdr3_aa: CASSRRVVEQYF
v_call: TRBV6-5; j_call: TRBJ1-3; d_call: .; clone_size: .; cdr3_nt: TGTGCCAACCGGGACAACTCTGGAAACACCATATATTTT; cdr3_aa: CANRDNSGNTIYF
v_call: TRBV7-6; j_call: TRBJ2-5; d_call: TRBD2; clone_size: .; cdr3_nt: TGTGCCAGCAGCCGACCCCCTCGACTAGCTTATCAAGAGACCCAGTACTTC; cdr3_aa: CASSRPPRLAYQETQYF
v_call: TRBV6-5; j_call: TRBJ1-1; d_call: TRBD1; clone_size: .; cdr3_nt: TGTGCCAGCAGTCCACAACAGGGGGTAAGCACTGAAGCTTTCTTT; cdr3_aa: CASSPQQGVSTEAFF
v_call: TRBV11-3; j_call: TRBJ2-4; d_call: TRBD1; clone_size: .; cdr3_nt: TGTGCCAGCAGGGAGGACAGGGGGATTCAGTACTTC; cdr3_aa: CASREDRGIQYF
v_call: TRBV4-2; j_call: TRBJ2-7; d_call: .; clone_size: .; cdr3_nt: TGTGCCAGCAGCCCATACCCAGGCGGGGAGTCCTACGAGCAGTACTTC; cdr3_aa: CASSPYPGGESYEQYF
v_call: TRBV2; j_call: TRBJ2-1; d_call: TRBD2; clone_size: .; cdr3_nt: TGTGCCAGCAGGAGGGGCGGGAGTTTCTACAATGAGCAGTTCTTC; cdr3_aa: CASRRGGSFYNEQFF
v_call: TRBV10-1; j_call: TRBJ1-2; d_call: .; clone_size: once; cdr3_nt: TGCGCCAGCAGTGTGACAGGCGGCTACACCTTC; cdr3_aa: CASSVTGGYTF
v_call: TRBV15; j_call: TRBJ2-5; d_call: .; clone_size: .; cdr3_nt: TGTGCCACCAGCAGGGAAGGGGGAAGAAAAGAGACCCAGTACTTC; cdr3_aa: CATSREGGRKETQYF
v_call: TRBV9; j_call: TRBJ2-3; d_call: TRBD1; clone_size: .; cdr3_nt: TGTGCCAGCAGCACCGAGACAGGGGGCAAAGTTGTTACGCAGTATTTT; cdr3_aa: CASSTETGGKVVTQYF
v_call: TRBV3-1/TRBV3-2; j_call: TRBJ1-2; d_call: .; clone_size: .; cdr3_nt: TGTGCCAGCCAGGGGCAGGGGTTTAACTATGGCTACACCTTC; cdr3_aa: CASQGQGFNYGYTF
v_call: TRBV5-4; j_call: TRBJ1-2; d_call: TRBD1; clone_size: .; cdr3_nt: TGTGCCAGCAGCTTGGAAGGCAGGGGGTACTACTATGGCTACACCTTC; cdr3_aa: CASSLEGRGYYYGYTF
v_call: TRBV6-5; j_call: TRBJ2-3; d_call: .; clone_size: .; cdr3_nt: TGTGCCAGCAACCGGGACTCCACAGATACGCAGTATTTT; cdr3_aa: CASNRDSTDTQYF
v_call: TRBV12-3/TRBV12-4; j_call: TRBJ2-1; d_call: .; clone_size: .; cdr3_nt: TGTGCCAGCAGTCTAGGCTACCTTGAGCAGTTCTTC; cdr3_aa: CASSLGYLEQFF
v_call: TRBV3-1/TRBV3-2; j_call: TRBJ1-5; d_call: TRBD1; clone_size: once; cdr3_nt: TGTGCCAGCCGGACAGGGGGGAGTTTTAGCAATCAGCCCCAGCATTTT; cdr3_aa: CASRTGGSFSNQPQHF
v_call: TRBV5-1; j_call: TRBJ2-1; d_call: TRBD2; clone_size: .; cdr3_nt: TGCGCCAGCAGCTTCTCTAGCGGGGTAGACAATGAGCAGTTCTTC; cdr3_aa: CASSFSSGVDNEQFF
v_call: TRBV11-2; j_call: TRBJ2-7; d_call: TRBD2; clone_size: .; cdr3_nt: TGTGCCAGCAGCTTATACACTAGCGGGTCCCCTGAGCAGTACTTC; cdr3_aa: CASSLYTSGSPEQYF
v_call: TRBV19; j_call: TRBJ1-2; d_call: TRBD1; clone_size: .; cdr3_nt: TGTGCCAGTAGCCCCGGGGGGACAGGGCGCTCCTATGGCTACACCTTC; cdr3_aa: CASSPGGTGRSYGYTF
v_call: TRBV7-9; j_call: TRBJ2-2; d_call: .; clone_size: .; cdr3_nt: TGTGCCAGCAGCTTATTCGGCGGGGAGAACACCGGGGAGCTGTTTTTT; cdr3_aa: CASSLFGGENTGELFF
v_call: TRBV3-1/TRBV3-2; j_call: TRBJ2-1; d_call: .; clone_size: .; cdr3_nt: TGTGCCAGCAGCCCCGGGTCCTACAATGAGCAGTTCTTC; cdr3_aa: CASSPGSYNEQFF
v_call: TRBV4-1; j_call: TRBJ2-1; d_call: .; clone_size: .; cdr3_nt: TGCGCCAGCAGCCAAGTAAATGAGCAGTTCTTC; cdr3_aa: CASSQVNEQFF